The 21 T cell receptor beta chains below all came from one sample that was sequenced in a study of blood T cells in healthy people across ages. Primers used in a second PCR of about 7 to 11 cycles were a sample-barcoded 5' primer and a J-beta primer mix. TCRdb re-analysed the 5' RACE reads in MiXCR, keeping a single row per CDR3 protein. The sample holds about 640,000 distinct CDR3 sequences, roughly three fifths seen once. The sequencing input was blood. All receptors come from a man in his sixties in good health.

The DNA for the CDR3 is TGTGCCAGCAGCGTAGCTTTAGAGGTCCCCTATGGCTACACCTTC. It encodes CASSVALEVPYGYTF. The chain is built from TRBV9 and TRBJ1-2; D is unclear. Germline lookup yields CDR1 SGDLS and CDR2 YYNGEE. V was shortened by 0 bases and J by 4 bases, with 13 bases between the two germline ends. This CDR3 comprises 15 residues.

This clonotype was recorded a few times. The V and J genes are TRBV20-1 and TRBJ2-4; no definite D call. The germline V gene encodes CDR1 DFQATT and CDR2 SNEGSKA (reference sequence). The CDR3 runs 13 residues. V shed 7 bases and J shed 1 base, with 11 bases lying between them. CDR3 nucleotide sequence: TGCAGTGTCGGGCGTGGGGCCAAAAACATTCAGTACTTC. It encodes CSVGRGAKNIQYF.

J is TRBJ1-6 and V is TRBV20-1; 10 positions match TRBD1. Looked up from germline, CDR1 is DFQATT and CDR2 is SNEGSKA (reference sequence). There are 15 residues in the CDR3. Trimming took 5 bases from V and 6 from J; bases not matched to a gene: 7. CDR3 in amino acids: CSARDRGSVNSPLHF. The DNA of the CDR3 is TGCAGTGCTCGGGACAGGGGTTCCGTTAATTCACCCCTCCACTTT.

CDR3 in amino acids: CATSEGGSGANVLTF. CDR3 nucleotides: TGTGCCACCAGTGAGGGGGGGTCTGGGGCCAACGTCCTGACTTTC. The chain is built from TRBV24-1 and TRBJ2-6; 7 bases line up with TRBD2. The germline CDR1 and CDR2 sequences are KGHDR and SFDVKD. The V and J ends lost 4 bases and 1 base, in that order; junction bases with no gene match: 0. This CDR3 region has 15 residues.

The rearrangement uses TRBV10-2 and TRBJ2-7, with a tentative D call TRBD2 (5 bases). Trimming stripped 8 bases from V and 4 bases from J, with 15 bases between. This CDR3 region has 13 residues. The germline CDR1 and CDR2 sequences are WSHSY and SAAADI. CDR3 amino acids: CASRRQEVYEQYF. CDR3 coding DNA: TGCGCCAGCCGGCGGCAGGAGGTTTACGAGCAGTACTTC.

This clonotype was detected only once. In nucleotides, the CDR3 is TGTGCCAGCAGTTCAGGGGTGGTGAACACTGAAGCTTTCTTT. Its protein is CASSSGVVNTEAFF. The chain is built from TRBV12-3 or TRBV12-4 and TRBJ1-1; perhaps TRBD1 as D (6 bases). Trimming shortened V by 4 bases and J by 0 bases, and 9 bases separated the two germline ends. The CDR3 is 14 amino acids.

This clonotype was counted between two and nine times. CDR3 loop: CASSPPGQGRVGETQYF. The CDR3 DNA sequence: TGTGCCAGCTCACCACCGGGACAGGGGCGTGTAGGAGAGACCCAGTACTTC. This chain joins TRBV18 and TRBJ2-5; TRBD1 matches at 10 bases. Germline CDR1 KGHSH, CDR2 LQKENI. J gave up 4 bases and V 0 bases, and 8 bases lay outside the gene matches. The CDR3 has 17 residues.

The V call is TRBV2, the J call TRBJ1-2, with D hard to call. This CDR3 contains 12 residues. Looked up from germline, CDR1 is SNHLY and CDR2 is FYNNEI. With 5 bases removed from V and 3 bases from J, the gap between germline ends came to 7 bases. The CDR3 region has the DNA TGTGCCAGCAGTACGACTCACTATGGCTACACCTTC. It yields the protein CASSTTHYGYTF.

This clonotype was picked up a small number of times. The CDR3 sequence: CSARDLQISIYGYTF. The CDR3 bases are TGCAGTGCTAGAGACTTGCAGATATCGATCTATGGCTACACCTTC. V usage is TRBV20-1 and J usage is TRBJ1-2, with unresolved D. The ends were cut back, 0 bases at V and 4 bases at J, with 15 bases in the middle. This CDR3 has 15 amino acids. Germline V gene sequence: CDR1 DFQATT, CDR2 SNEGSKA (reference sequence).

This clonotype was found a few times. J is TRBJ2-3 and V is TRBV29-1; TRBD2 matches 8 bases. J lost 0 bases, V lost 6 bases, and 5 bases had no gene match. Germline V lookup: CDR1 SQVTM, CDR2 ANQGSEA. This CDR3 is built from 14 residues. This CDR3 reads CSVRGGSSTDTQYF. CDR3 coding DNA: TGCAGCGTCCGGGGGGGTTCTAGCACAGATACGCAGTATTTT.

The chain links TRBV7-2 to TRBJ2-4; 11 bases fit TRBD2. Germline V CDR1 and CDR2: SGHTA, FQGNSA. This CDR3 is built from 17 residues. V was clipped by 2 bases and J by 5 bases; unmatched bases: 8. CDR3 residues: CASSLYATSGIENIQYF. DNA of the CDR3: TGTGCCAGCAGCTTATACGCGACTAGCGGGATAGAAAACATTCAGTACTTC.

This clonotype was found a few times. This chain joins TRBV5-1 and TRBJ2-5; no reliable D call. This CDR3 is 14 amino acids long. Trimming removed 4 bases from V and 1 base from J, with 11 bases in between. Per germline, CDR1 SGHRS and CDR2 YFSETQ. The CDR3 nucleotides are TGCGCCAGCAGCCCCCGGACGATCCAAGAGACCCAGTACTTC. Translation: CASSPRTIQETQYF.

This clonotype showed up just a few times. V and J are TRBV10-1 and TRBJ2-5, with 8 nucleotides matching TRBD2. There are 15 residues in the CDR3. Trimming at V came to 3 bases and at J to 4 bases, leaving 7 bases not matched to a gene. Germline assignment: CDR1 WNHNN and CDR2 SYGVQD (reference sequence). The CDR3 sequence is CASSDSREGGETQYF. The CDR3 nucleotides are TGCGCCAGCAGTGATAGTCGGGAGGGGGGAGAGACCCAGTACTTC.

V and J are TRBV10-3 and TRBJ2-5; D call uncertain. Trimming took 4 bases from V and 3 from J, leaving 9 bases between them. CDR1 is ENHRY and CDR2 is SYGVKD in the germline V gene. This CDR3 has 13 residues. This CDR3 reads CAISGISEETQYF. The CDR3, as DNA: TGTGCCATCAGTGGGATTTCAGAAGAGACCCAGTACTTC.

The chain recombines TRBV20-1 with TRBJ1-4, with D unresolved. This CDR3 comprises 14 residues. Trimming stripped 4 bases from V and 0 bases from J, with 9 bases between. Germline V gives CDR1 DFQATT, CDR2 SNEGSKA (reference sequence). CDR3 sequence: CSATHSATNEKLFF. CDR3 nucleotides: TGCAGTGCTACTCACAGTGCAACTAATGAAAAACTGTTTTTT.

The chain recombines TRBV5-1 with TRBJ2-1; D gene ambiguous. The V end lost 4 bases, the J end lost 5 bases, and 7 bases lay between the germline ends. Germline V gene lookup returns CDR1 SGHRS and CDR2 YFSETQ. The CDR3 sequence is 12 residues long. This chain's CDR3 is CASSQTDNEQFF. CDR3 DNA: TGCGCCAGCAGCCAGACTGACAATGAGCAGTTCTTC.

The genes are TRBV5-1 and TRBJ2-5, with 8 bases that match TRBD2. CDR1 is SGHRS and CDR2 is YFSETQ in the germline V gene. V was pared by 2 bases and J by 2 bases, with 8 bases of the junction left unmatched. The length of the CDR3 is 16 residues. CDR3 protein: CASSFSSGAPQETQYF. The CDR3 nucleotides are TGCGCCAGCAGCTTTAGTAGCGGGGCCCCACAAGAGACCCAGTACTTC.

This chain links TRBV28 with TRBJ1-4; tentatively, D is TRBD1 (5 bases). With 5 bases removed from V and 3 bases from J, the gap between germline ends came to 19 bases. The CDR3 has 17 residues. Germline loops: CDR1 MDHEN, CDR2 SYDVKM. The CDR3 loop is CASSRTSALRANEKLFF. The DNA of the CDR3 is TGTGCCAGCAGTCGGACCTCAGCCCTCAGGGCTAATGAAAAACTGTTTTTT.

This clonotype was seen only a few times. The J gene is TRBJ2-3, the V gene TRBV4-1, with 13 bases that match TRBD2. In germline, CDR1 is MGHRA, CDR2 YSYEKL. There are 15 residues in the CDR3. V lost 4 bases and J lost 5; bases outside the gene matches: 3. The CDR3 spells CASSPTSGGEDTQYF. CDR3 in DNA: TGCGCCAGCAGCCCCACTAGCGGGGGGGAAGATACGCAGTATTTT.

V is TRBV28 and J is TRBJ1-6; D is undetermined. CDR3 length: 14 residues. Germline-derived CDR1 and CDR2 are MDHEN and SYDVKM. V lost 2 bases and J lost 10, with 12 bases in between. The CDR3 protein is CASSLTRAGSPLHF. CDR3 nucleotides: TGTGCCAGCAGTTTAACCCGGGCTGGGTCACCCCTCCACTTT.

This rearrangement joins TRBV7-2 to TRBJ1-2; D unresolved. Germline lookup yields CDR1 SGHTA and CDR2 FQGNSA. The CDR3 has 15 residues. V dropped 5 bases and J dropped 0 bases, with 13 bases sitting between them. The chain's CDR3 is CASSPSRSSNYGYTF. The CDR3 coding sequence is TGTGCCAGCAGCCCTTCTAGGTCTTCTAACTATGGCTACACCTTC.